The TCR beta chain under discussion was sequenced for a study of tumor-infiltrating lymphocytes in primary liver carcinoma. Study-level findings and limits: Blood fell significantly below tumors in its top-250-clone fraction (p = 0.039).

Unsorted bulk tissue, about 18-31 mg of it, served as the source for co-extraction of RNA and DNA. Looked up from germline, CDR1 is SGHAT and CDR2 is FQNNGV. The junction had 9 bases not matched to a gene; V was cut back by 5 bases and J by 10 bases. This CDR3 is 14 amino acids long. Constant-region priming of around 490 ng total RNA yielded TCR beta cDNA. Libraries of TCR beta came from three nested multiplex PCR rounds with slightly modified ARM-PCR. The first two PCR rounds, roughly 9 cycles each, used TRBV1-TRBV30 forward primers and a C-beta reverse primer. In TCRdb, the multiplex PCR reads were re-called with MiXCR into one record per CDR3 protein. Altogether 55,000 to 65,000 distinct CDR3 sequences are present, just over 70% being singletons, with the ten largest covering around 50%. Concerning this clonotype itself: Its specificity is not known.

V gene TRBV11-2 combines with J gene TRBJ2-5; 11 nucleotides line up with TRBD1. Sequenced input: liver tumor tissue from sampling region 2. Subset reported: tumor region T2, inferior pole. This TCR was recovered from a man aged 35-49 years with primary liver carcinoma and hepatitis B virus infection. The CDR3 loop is CASSRGTGGEGQYF. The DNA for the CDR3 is TGTGCCAGCAGCCGGGGGACAGGGGGTGAGGGCCAGTACTTC.